These 19 T cell receptor beta chains originate from one sample sequenced in a study of PD-L1 blockade in urothelial cancer. Sequencing used immunoSEQ multiplex PCR; TCRdb keeps in-frame clones, though not all of them. The sample holds around 100,000 clones; over 75% are singletons and the top ten take 1.5% to 2.5%. Documented time point: pretreatment peripheral blood. Sequenced material: PBMCs, taken around atezolizumab (anti-PD-L1) treatment. These receptors were taken from a man aged 55 to 70 with urothelial cancer.

This chain joins TRBV30 and TRBJ2-5; D uncertain. Germline V CDR1 and CDR2: GTSNPN, SVGIG (reference sequence). The ends were cut back, 3 bases at V and 0 bases at J, with 5 bases in the middle. This CDR3 region has 12 residues. CDR3 nucleotides: TGTGCCTGGAGCCGGGACCAAGAGACCCAGTACTTC. Protein: CAWSRDQETQYF. Full variable domain (missing parts from reference TRBV30 and TRBJ2-5): SQTIHQWPATLVQPVGSPLSLECTVEGTSNPNLYWYRQAAGRGLQLLFYSVGIGQISSEVPQNLSASRPQDRQFILSSKKLLLSDSGFYLCAWSRDQETQYFGPGTRLLVL.

This clone has just a few counts. The rearrangement links TRBV6-5 to TRBJ2-7, with D perhaps matching TRBD1 (5 bases). CDR3 size: 13 residues. V shed 6 bases and J shed 2 bases, with 11 bases lying between them. CDR1 and CDR2 (germline): MNHEY, SVGAGI. In nucleotides, the CDR3 is TGTGCCAGCAGCCCTGACAGCACCTACGAGCAGTACTTC. Amino acid sequence: CASSPDSTYEQYF.

The chain carries TRBV7-9 and TRBJ2-5, with a weak D call TRBD1 (6 bases). This CDR3 has 13 amino acids. The germline V gene has CDR1 SEHNR and CDR2 FQNEAQ (reference sequence). The V gene lost 5 bases and the J gene lost 5 bases, with 12 bases spanning the gap. The CDR3 DNA reads TGTGCCAGCAGCGAACGGGACAAGGAGACCCAGTACTTC. Its translation: CASSERDKETQYF. Complete variable domain (other parts from reference TRBV7-9 and TRBJ2-5): DTGVSQNPRHKITKRGQNVTFRCDPISEHNRLYWYRQTLGQGPEFLTYFQNEAQLEKSRLLSDRFSAERPKGSFSTLEIQRTEQGDSAMYLCASSERDKETQYFGPGTRLLVL.

V gene TRBV4-2 combines with J gene TRBJ2-3; TRBD1 matches 10 bases. Trimming cost V 0 bases and J 2 bases; bases outside gene matches: 8. Germline CDR1 LGHNA, CDR2 YNFKEQ. The CDR3 loop spans 18 amino acids. CDR3 sequence reads: CASSQDGAGTGATDTQYF. CDR3 nucleotide sequence: TGTGCCAGCAGCCAAGACGGAGCCGGGACAGGGGCCACAGATACGCAGTATTTT.

The rearrangement uses TRBV7-2 and TRBJ1-1; D gene unclear. CDR1 and CDR2 from the germline V gene are SGHTA and FQGNSA. V was cut by 0 bases and J by 0 bases, with 8 bases left in between. The CDR3 length is 15 residues. The CDR3 region is CASSLAPGVNTEAFF. The CDR3 DNA reads as TGTGCCAGCAGCTTAGCTCCAGGTGTGAACACTGAAGCTTTCTTT.

This chain links TRBV18 with TRBJ1-1, with D uncertain. The V end was cut by 6 bases, the J end by 4 bases, with 18 bases between. Germline values: CDR1 KGHSH, CDR2 LQKENI. The CDR3 sequence is 15 residues long. CDR3 protein: CASSSGVEFSTEAFF. The CDR3 DNA reads TGTGCCAGCTCTTCCGGAGTTGAGTTTAGCACTGAAGCTTTCTTT.

The J gene is TRBJ2-1, the V gene TRBV20-1; possible D gene TRBD2, 6 bases. Germline-derived CDR1 and CDR2 are DFQATT and SNEGSKA (reference sequence). The CDR3 consists of 11 residues. Trimming left V 6 bases short and J 10 bases short, with 13 bases between. CDR3 bases: TGCAGTGCATGGGGGGATGGGGAGCAGTTCTTC. Amino acids: CSAWGDGEQFF.

This sequence joins TRBV7-3 and TRBJ2-5, with TRBD1 matching over 12 bases. Trimming took 1 base from V and 7 from J; bases not matched to a gene: 1. The CDR3 spans 14 residues. Germline CDR1 SGHTA, CDR2 FQGTGA. The CDR3 spells CASSLRGQGATQYF. In DNA form, the CDR3 reads TGTGCCAGCAGCTTAAGGGGACAGGGGGCGACCCAGTACTTC. Variable domain in full (rest from reference TRBV7-3 and TRBJ2-5): GAGVSQTPSNKVTEKGKYVELRCDPISGHTALYWYRQSLGQGPEFLIYFQGTGAADDSGLPNDRFFAVRPEGSVSTLKIQRTERGDSAVYLCASSLRGQGATQYFGPGTRLLVL.

Only one count was recorded for this clone. The chain employs TRBV7-2 and TRBJ1-1; TRBD1 is a possible D gene (5 bases). The V and J ends lost 3 bases and 8 bases respectively, with 10 bases between them. The CDR3 consists of 12 residues. Germline V gives CDR1 SGHTA, CDR2 FQGNSA. The DNA of the CDR3 is TGTGCCAGCAGCTTCTCCGACAGAGAAGCTTTCTTT. Its protein product is CASSFSDREAFF.

The rearrangement links TRBV30 to TRBJ2-1, with D unclear. V shed 2 bases and J shed 9 bases, with 23 bases lying between them. CDR3 size: 16 residues. CDR1 is GTSNPN, CDR2 SVGIG, per germline (reference sequence). This CDR3 is CAWSSEAAFAPGEQFF. CDR3 bases: TGTGCCTGGAGTTCAGAGGCGGCCTTCGCGCCCGGTGAGCAGTTCTTC.

J is TRBJ2-7 and V is TRBV28; no clear D. Trimming took 2 bases from V and 3 from J, leaving 8 bases between them. CDR3 size: 13 residues. Germline V CDR1 and CDR2: MDHEN, SYDVKM. As DNA, the CDR3 is TGTGCCAGCAGTTTAACTCTCTACTACGAGCAGTACTTC. It translates to CASSLTLYYEQYF.

This chain uses TRBV5-6 with TRBJ2-1; D not resolved. The CDR3 totals 13 residues. The V gene's germline CDR1 is SGHDT and CDR2 YYEEEE. The V and J ends lost 4 bases and 0 bases respectively, with 5 bases between them. Here the CDR3 DNA reads TGTGCCAGCAGCCGGAGCTCCTACAATGAGCAGTTCTTC. Its translation: CASSRSSYNEQFF.

The chain uses TRBV5-1 and TRBJ2-7; 7 bases agree with TRBD1. The CDR3 has 12 residues. Germline trimming cut 4 bases from V and 5 bases from J; bases unmatched to any gene: 3. The V gene's germline CDR1 is SGHRS and CDR2 YFSETQ. CDR3 nucleotides: TGCGCCAGCAGCCTAAGGGGGCACGAGCAGTACTTC. Translation: CASSLRGHEQYF.

The CDR3 sequence: CASSLARGQGYEQYF. The CDR3 DNA follows: TGTGCCAGCAGCTTAGCGAGGGGACAGGGCTACGAGCAGTACTTC. The gene calls are TRBV7-2 and TRBJ2-7, with TRBD1 matching over 9 bases. The CDR3 totals 15 residues. Germline CDR1 SGHTA, CDR2 FQGNSA. After removal of 0 bases from V and 3 bases from J, the junction contained 3 bases not matched to a gene.

The chain employs TRBV2 and TRBJ2-7; possibly TRBD1 for D (5 bases). The CDR3 is made up of 15 amino acids. Germline V CDR1 and CDR2: SNHLY, FYNNEI. V lost 3 bases, J lost 3 bases, and 15 bases lay in between. CDR3 sequence (DNA): TGTGCCAGCAGTGAGATAAAGCTCGGACACTACGAGCAGTACTTC. Amino acid sequence: CASSEIKLGHYEQYF.

A word on this clone: One end of the junction is discordant with germline, which a read error may explain. DNA of the CDR3: TGTGCTAGCAGCCGCGGGATCGAGGGAAAGACCCAGTACTTC. Translated, it gives CASSRGIEGKTQYF. The chain joins TRBV7-7 to TRBJ2-5; D may be TRBD2 (6 bases). The CDR3 extends over 14 amino acids. CDR1 is SSHAT and CDR2 is FNYEAQ in the germline V gene (reference sequence). Looking up the rest from reference TRBV7-7 and TRBJ2-5 gives the full variable domain: GAGVSQSPRYKVTKRGQDVTLRCDPISSHATLYWYQQALGQGPEFLTYFNYEAQPDKSGLPSDRFSAERPEGSISTLTIQRTEQRDSAMYRCASSRGIEGKTQYFGPGTRLLVL.

V usage is TRBV6-1 and J usage is TRBJ1-3; D is perhaps TRBD1 (5 bases). In germline, CDR1 is MNHNS, CDR2 SASEGT. Trimming took 10 bases from V and 0 from J, leaving 13 bases between them. The CDR3 is 14 amino acids. This chain's CDR3 is CATSLDSSGNTIYF. The CDR3 DNA follows: TGTGCCACGAGTTTAGACAGCTCTGGAAACACCATATATTTT.

The rearrangement joins TRBV5-1 to TRBJ2-7; TRBD2 is a possible D gene (6 bases). CDR1 SGHRS and CDR2 YFSETQ come from the germline V gene. The CDR3 extends over 15 amino acids. V lost 1 base and J 0 bases, leaving 11 bases between the germline ends. CDR3 nucleotides: TGCGCCAGCAGCTTGTACGGGAGTAGCTCCTACGAGCAGTACTTC. This sequence encodes CASSLYGSSSYEQYF.

The rearrangement links TRBV4-3 to TRBJ1-2; D uncertain. Looked up from germline, CDR1 is LGHNA and CDR2 is YSLEER. The V end lost 0 bases, the J end lost 5 bases, and 10 bases lay between the germline ends. This CDR3 region has 14 residues. CDR3: CASSQDPSGYGYTF. The CDR3 DNA is TGCGCCAGCAGCCAAGATCCTTCCGGGTATGGCTACACCTTC.